The sequence of this T cell receptor beta chain was determined in a study of shared clonotypes between healthy human individuals. The assay was immunoSEQ multiplex PCR, and TCRdb's table has in-frame clones only and misses some. This table holds 2 million to 2.5 million clones, just under 95% found once. Trimming pared 2 bases from V and 7 bases from J, leaving 7 bases between. The CDR3 contains 12 residues. The germline V gene encodes CDR1 SGHRS and CDR2 YFSETQ. A remark on this clone: Its antigen is undetermined. Other DNA sequences in this sample translate to the same CDR3.

Study conclusions and caveats: Among non-shared clonotypes, generation probabilities were lower than among those shared by all four donors. Roughly 5% of naive CD4 clonotypes were common to a handful of donors.

Material: naive CD4+ T cells from PBMCs. Subset denoted: CD45RA+ positively selected. The TCR was taken from a man aged 18 to 30 in good health. Some clones in this sample may be carry-over from other donors' samples. The chain is built from TRBV5-1 and TRBJ2-1; no definite D call. This chain's CDR3 is CASSLPANEQFF. DNA of the CDR3: TGCGCCAGCAGCTTACCAGCTAATGAGCAGTTCTTC.